A single sample is the source of the 2 T cell receptor beta chains below, sequenced in a study of blood T cells in healthy people across ages. A second PCR, run for about 6 to 11 cycles, used a sample-barcoded 5' primer plus a J-beta primer mix. Each CDR3 protein is one row after TCRdb ran MiXCR on the 5' RACE reads. The sample shows 1.5 million to 1.8 million distinct CDR3 sequences, under 55% of them seen only once. The sequenced sample consisted of blood. These receptors originate from a woman in her late teens or twenties in good health.

J is TRBJ2-5 and V is TRBV15, with unresolved D. This CDR3 spans 12 amino acids. Germline assignment: CDR1 LNHNV and CDR2 YYDKDF (reference sequence). The V end was cut by 6 bases, the J end by 11 bases, with 16 bases between. DNA of the CDR3: TGTGCCACCAGGGACCGCTACAATGAGCAGTACTTC. As protein: CATRDRYNEQYF.

This clonotype was detected only a few times. J is TRBJ2-6 and V is TRBV6-5; the D gene could be TRBD1 or TRBD2 (5 bases each). Germline V gene data show CDR1 as MNHEY and CDR2 as SVGAGI. The CDR3 consists of 18 residues. Trimming pared 3 bases from V and 0 bases from J, leaving 15 bases between. The chain's CDR3 is CASSYTRDRLSGANVLTF. The CDR3, as DNA: TGTGCCAGCAGTTATACCAGGGACCGACTCTCTGGGGCCAACGTCCTGACTTTC.